This T cell receptor beta chain was obtained from a study of T-cell reconstitution after alpha-beta-depleted transplantation in children. During its preparation, the TCRbeta library received unique molecular identifiers. TCRdb processed the PCR reads anew with MiXCR; each CDR3 protein has one entry. The sample records roughly 400,000 distinct CDR3 sequences, just over 20% being singletons. Germline V gene data show CDR1 as MNHNS and CDR2 as SASEGT. The CDR3 totals 16 residues. V was shortened by 1 base and J by 1 base, with 11 bases between the two germline ends. The chain carries TRBV6-1 and TRBJ1-5; D uncertain. Material: PBMCs from the stem cell graft donor, obtained from the stem cell graft. This TCR came from a human donor who donated a stem cell graft to a child with acute myeloid leukemia. CDR3 nucleotide sequence: TGTGCCAGCAGTGAAGGACTAGGGCAGAGCAATCAGCCCCAGCATTTT. Its translation is CASSEGLGQSNQPQHF.